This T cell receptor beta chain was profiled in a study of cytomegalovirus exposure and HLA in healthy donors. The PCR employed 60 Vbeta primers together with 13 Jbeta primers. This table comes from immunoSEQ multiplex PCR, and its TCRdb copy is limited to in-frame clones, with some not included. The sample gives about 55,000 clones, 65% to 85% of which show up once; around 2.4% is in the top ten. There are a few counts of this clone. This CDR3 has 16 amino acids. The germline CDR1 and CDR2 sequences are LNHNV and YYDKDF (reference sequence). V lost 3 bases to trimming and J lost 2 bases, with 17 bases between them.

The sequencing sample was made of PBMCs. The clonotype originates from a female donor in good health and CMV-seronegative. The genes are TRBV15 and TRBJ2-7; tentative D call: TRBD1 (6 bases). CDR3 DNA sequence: TGTGCCACCAGCAGCCCCGGACAGAGACAACCCTACGAGCAGTACTTC. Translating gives CATSSPGQRQPYEQYF.